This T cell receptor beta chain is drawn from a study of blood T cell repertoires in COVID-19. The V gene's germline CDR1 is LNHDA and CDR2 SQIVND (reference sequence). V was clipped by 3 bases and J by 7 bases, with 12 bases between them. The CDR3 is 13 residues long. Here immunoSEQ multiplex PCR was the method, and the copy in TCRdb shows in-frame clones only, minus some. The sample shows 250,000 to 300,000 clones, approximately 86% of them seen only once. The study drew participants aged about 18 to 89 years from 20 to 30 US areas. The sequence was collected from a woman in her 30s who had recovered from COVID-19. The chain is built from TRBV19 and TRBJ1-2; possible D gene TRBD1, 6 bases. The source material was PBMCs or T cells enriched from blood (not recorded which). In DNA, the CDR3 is TGTGCCAGTAGTATTACGACACAGGGTGGCTACACCTTC. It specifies CASSITTQGGYTF.